The 6 T cell receptor beta chains in this list originate from one sample, sequenced in a study of T-cell memory formation after mild COVID-19. MiXCR, applied by TCRdb to the 5' RACE reads, yields one record per CDR3 protein. There are 400,000 or so distinct CDR3 sequences in the sample; about 20% occur only once, and 7.5% to 10% lies in the top ten. Material for sequencing was PBMCs or a T cell subset sorted from them (not recorded which). The receptors come from an adult woman who had mild COVID-19 (a few samples of this study predate the infection). Cell type and time point are not known.

V and J are TRBV20-1 and TRBJ2-5, with 9 nucleotides matching TRBD1. The CDR3 has 13 amino acids. The V segment lost 5 bases and the J segment 5 bases; nucleotides outside the gene matches: 6. The germline V gene has CDR1 DFQATT and CDR2 SNEGSKA (reference sequence). CDR3 nucleotides: TGCAGTGCTCGAGGGACAGGGTGGGAGACCCAGTACTTC. Its translation is CSARGTGWETQYF.

Worth noting for this clonotype: At one end, the junction sequence differs from germline, possibly due to a read error. This chain joins TRBV5-6 and TRBJ1-1; D is ambiguous. The CDR3 loop spans 12 amino acids. Germline V gene data show CDR1 as SGHDT and CDR2 as YYEEEE. The CDR3 nucleotides read TGTGACAGCAGCTTGGTAGGGTCTGAAGCTTTCTTT. Translating gives CDSSLVGSEAFF.

The chain recombines TRBV10-3 with TRBJ1-2, with TRBD1 identical over 11 bases. Germline values: CDR1 ENHRY, CDR2 SYGVKD. The junction had 3 bases not matched to a gene; V was cut back by 8 bases and J by 4 bases. The CDR3 is made up of 13 amino acids. CDR3 loop: CAIGTGGLYGYTF. The CDR3 coding sequence is TGTGCCATCGGGACAGGGGGACTCTATGGCTACACCTTC.

The table lists this clonotype with a few counts. The chain employs TRBV24-1 and TRBJ1-5; the D is unclear. The ends were cut back, 3 bases at V and 2 bases at J, with 19 bases in the middle. The CDR3 length is 18 residues. Germline V CDR1 and CDR2: KGHDR, SFDVKD. This CDR3 reads CATSDPSNRGEGNQPQHF. CDR3 DNA sequence: TGTGCCACCAGTGATCCTTCGAACCGCGGAGAGGGCAATCAGCCCCAGCATTTT.

The CDR3 nucleotides are TGTGCCAGCAGCACCTGGACTAGCGGGAACAGCGAGCAGTACTTC. Amino acid sequence: CASSTWTSGNSEQYF. This sequence joins TRBV21-1 and TRBJ2-7; TRBD2, the table's D call, lacks a check against the DNA. TRBV21-1 is recorded as a pseudogene. The CDR3 has 15 residues.

This clonotype was counted ten times or more. The V and J genes are TRBV15 and TRBJ2-2, with D possibly matching TRBD1 (5 bases). The germline CDR1 and CDR2 sequences are LNHNV and YYDKDF (reference sequence). Trimming shortened V by 4 bases and J by 5 bases, and 11 bases separated the two germline ends. The CDR3 is 14 residues long. CDR3: CATSKDGATGELFF. The CDR3 bases are TGTGCCACCAGCAAAGATGGGGCTACCGGGGAGCTGTTTTTT.